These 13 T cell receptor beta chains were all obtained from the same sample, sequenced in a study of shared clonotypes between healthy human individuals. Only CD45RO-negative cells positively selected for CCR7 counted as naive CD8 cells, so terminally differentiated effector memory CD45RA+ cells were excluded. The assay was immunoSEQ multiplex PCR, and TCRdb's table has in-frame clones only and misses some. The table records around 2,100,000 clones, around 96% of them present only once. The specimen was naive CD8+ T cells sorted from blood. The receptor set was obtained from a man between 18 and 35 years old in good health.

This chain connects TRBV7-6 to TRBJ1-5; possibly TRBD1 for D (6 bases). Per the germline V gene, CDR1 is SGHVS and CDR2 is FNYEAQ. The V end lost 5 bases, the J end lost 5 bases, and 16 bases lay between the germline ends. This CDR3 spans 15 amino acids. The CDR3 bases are TGTGCCAGCAGCAGGCTACAGGGATCCTATCAGCCCCAGCATTTT. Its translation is CASSRLQGSYQPQHF.

For the CDR3, the DNA is TGTGCCTGGAGTGGACAGGGGTTGGGTGAAGCTTTCTTT. It codes for CAWSGQGLGEAFF. This chain joins TRBV30 and TRBJ1-1; 8 nucleotides agree with TRBD1. Germline lookup yields CDR1 GTSNPN and CDR2 SVGIG (reference sequence). V lost 1 base to trimming and J lost 7 bases; unmatched junction nucleotides: 5. CDR3 length: 13 amino acids.

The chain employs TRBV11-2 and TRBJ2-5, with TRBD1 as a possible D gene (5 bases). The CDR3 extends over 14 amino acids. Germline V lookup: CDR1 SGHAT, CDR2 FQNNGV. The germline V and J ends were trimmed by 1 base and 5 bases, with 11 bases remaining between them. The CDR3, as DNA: TGTGCCAGCAGCTTAGGGGGCGTGGTGGAGACCCAGTACTTC. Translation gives CASSLGGVVETQYF.

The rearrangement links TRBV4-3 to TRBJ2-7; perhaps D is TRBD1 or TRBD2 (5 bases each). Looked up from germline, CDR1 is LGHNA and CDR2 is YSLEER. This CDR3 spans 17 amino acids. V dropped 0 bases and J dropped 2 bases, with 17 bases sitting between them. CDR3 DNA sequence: TGCGCCAGCAGCCAAGATCGGGGCAGGGTGGGAACCTACGAGCAGTACTTC. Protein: CASSQDRGRVGTYEQYF.

The CDR3 here is CASSAGLAGSQETQYF. For the CDR3, the DNA is TGCGCCAGCAGTGCCGGACTAGCGGGATCCCAAGAGACCCAGTACTTC. This chain uses TRBV10-2 with TRBJ2-5; 12 bases line up with TRBD2. Germline-derived CDR1 and CDR2 are WSHSY and SAAADI. V lost 4 bases to trimming and J lost 1 base; unmatched junction nucleotides: 4. This CDR3 comprises 16 residues.

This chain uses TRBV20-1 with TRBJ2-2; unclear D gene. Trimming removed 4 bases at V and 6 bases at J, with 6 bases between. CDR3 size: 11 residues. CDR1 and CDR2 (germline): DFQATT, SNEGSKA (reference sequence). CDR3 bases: TGCAGTGCTACTAGTCCCGGGGAGCTGTTTTTT. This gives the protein CSATSPGELFF.

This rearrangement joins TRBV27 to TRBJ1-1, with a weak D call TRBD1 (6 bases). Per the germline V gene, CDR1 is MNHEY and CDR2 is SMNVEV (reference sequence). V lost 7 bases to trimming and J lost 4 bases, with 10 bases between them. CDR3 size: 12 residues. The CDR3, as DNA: TGTGCCAGCATCGGGGGGCTCACTGAAGCTTTCTTT. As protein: CASIGGLTEAFF.

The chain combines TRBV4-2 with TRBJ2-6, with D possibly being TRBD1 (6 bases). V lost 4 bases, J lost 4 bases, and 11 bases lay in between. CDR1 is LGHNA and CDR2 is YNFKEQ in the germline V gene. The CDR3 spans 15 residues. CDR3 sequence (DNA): TGTGCCAGCAGCCTCGAGGGGGAGGGGGCCAACGTCCTGACTTTC. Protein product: CASSLEGEGANVLTF.

This CDR3 is CASSLGQGGGQETQYF. CDR3 DNA: TGTGCCAGCAGCTTAGGGCAGGGAGGGGGACAAGAGACCCAGTACTTC. The rearrangement uses TRBV7-9 and TRBJ2-5; D perhaps matches TRBD2 (7 bases). CDR3 size: 16 residues. CDR1 is SEHNR, CDR2 FQNEAQ, per germline (reference sequence). V was pared by 1 base and J by 2 bases, with 14 bases between.

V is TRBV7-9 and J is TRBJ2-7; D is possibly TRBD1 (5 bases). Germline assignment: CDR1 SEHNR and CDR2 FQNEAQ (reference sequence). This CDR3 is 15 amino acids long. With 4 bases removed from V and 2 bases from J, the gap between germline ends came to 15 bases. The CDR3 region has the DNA TGTGCCAGCAGCTCCCAGGGCGATTTTACCTACGAGCAGTACTTC. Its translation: CASSSQGDFTYEQYF.

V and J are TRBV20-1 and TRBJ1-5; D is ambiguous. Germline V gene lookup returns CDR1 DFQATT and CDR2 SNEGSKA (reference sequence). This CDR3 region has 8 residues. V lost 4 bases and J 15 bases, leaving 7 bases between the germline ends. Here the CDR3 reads CSATYRHF. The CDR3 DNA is TGCAGTGCTACATACAGGCATTTT.

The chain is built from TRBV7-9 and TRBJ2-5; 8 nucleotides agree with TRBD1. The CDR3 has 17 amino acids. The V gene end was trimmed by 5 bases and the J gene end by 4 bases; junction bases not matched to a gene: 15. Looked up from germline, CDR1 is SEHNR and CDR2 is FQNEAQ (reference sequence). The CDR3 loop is CASSPRLASGGTETQYF. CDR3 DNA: TGTGCCAGCAGCCCCCGCCTGGCGTCAGGGGGCACAGAGACCCAGTACTTC.

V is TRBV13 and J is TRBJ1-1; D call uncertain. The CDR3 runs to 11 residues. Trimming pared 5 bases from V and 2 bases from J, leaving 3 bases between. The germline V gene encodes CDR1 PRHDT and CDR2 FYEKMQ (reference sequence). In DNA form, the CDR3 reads TGTGCCAGCAGCGATAACACTGAAGCTTTCTTT. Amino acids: CASSDNTEAFF.